This TCR beta chain was observed in a study of beta chain features in type 1 diabetes. Whole-study findings and limits: Reads derived from cDNA could over-represent cells showing high TCR expression. Naive, central memory and Treg TCRB repertoires appeared more alike in patients than in healthy donors. Type 1 diabetes patients showed a moderate but significant shortening of TCRB CDR3s in all four CD4+ subsets.

CD45RO/CCR7/CD25/CD127/CD95/CD27 sorting isolated CD4+ naive, central memory, regulatory and stem cell-like memory cells. V lost 7 bases to trimming and J lost 1 base; unmatched junction nucleotides: 5. The CDR3 covers 14 residues. Germline lookup yields CDR1 SQVTM and CDR2 ANQGSEA. cDNA synthesis used the whole RNA isolate, giving expressed TCRB sequences. Naive, central memory and regulatory T cell samples averaged around 3.3 million reads. Sequencing used immunoSEQ multiplex PCR; TCRdb keeps in-frame clones, though not all of them. Found here are 150,000 to 200,000 clones, more than 60% of them singletons; the top ten hold approximately 0.09%. Regarding this clone: Its antigen is unidentified.

This TCR derives from a man younger than 45 with type 1 diabetes. This chain joins TRBV29-1 and TRBJ2-3, with 10 bases that match TRBD1. The source material was naive CD4+ T cells from blood. The CDR3 sequence is CSAKTGGGTDTQYF. In DNA form, the CDR3 reads TGCAGCGCTAAGACAGGGGGCGGCACAGATACGCAGTATTTT.